These 5 T cell receptor beta chains originate from one sample sequenced in a study of T cells in Graves' hyperthyroidism and ophthalmopathy. RNA transcripts served as the template for amplifying TCR beta CDR3 regions. The HTBI primer set was used in a first-round RT-PCR of the TCR CDR3. TCRdb reprocessed the multiplex PCR reads via MiXCR and lists one record per CDR3 protein. The table has fewer than 400,000 distinct CDR3 sequences, around 15% seen once. Input material: blood. Receptors originate from a man aged 50 or older with Graves' ophthalmopathy.

This chain joins TRBV9 and TRBJ2-1, with TRBD2 matching over 13 bases. The CDR3 sequence is 16 residues long. Unmatched junction bases numbered 3, after V lost 3 bases and J lost 3 bases. CDR1 and CDR2 from the germline V gene are SGDLS and YYNGEE. The CDR3 region is CASSGGTSGIYNEQFF. In nucleotides, the CDR3 is TGTGCCAGCAGCGGTGGGACTAGCGGGATCTACAATGAGCAGTTCTTC.

This chain uses TRBV6-1 with TRBJ2-1; TRBD1 agrees at 10 bases. CDR1 is MNHNS and CDR2 is SASEGT in the germline V gene. J gave up 7 bases and V 1 base, and 16 bases lay outside the gene matches. The CDR3 spans 19 residues. The CDR3 reads CASSEEEVNRDRGENEQFF. CDR3 nucleotides: TGTGCCAGCAGTGAAGAAGAAGTGAACCGGGACAGGGGAGAAAATGAGCAGTTCTTC.

This rearrangement joins TRBV19 to TRBJ2-1; 7 bases match TRBD2. Germline V gene sequence: CDR1 LNHDA, CDR2 SQIVND (reference sequence). There are 13 residues in the CDR3. With V trimmed by 6 bases and J by 4 bases, 3 bases remained unmatched. DNA of the CDR3: TGTGCCAGTAGCAGGGAGGGGTACAATGAGCAGTTCTTC. This codes for CASSREGYNEQFF. Full variable domain (missing parts from reference TRBV19 and TRBJ2-1): DGGITQSPKYLFRKEGQNVTLSCEQNLNHDAMYWYRQDPGQGLRLIYYSQIVNDFQKGDIAEGYSVSREKKESFPLTVTSAQKNPTAFYLCASSREGYNEQFFGPGTRLTVL.

The sample holds a few counts of this clonotype. The chain joins TRBV19 to TRBJ2-7; TRBD1 matches at 8 bases. Trimming cost V 6 bases and J 3 bases; bases outside gene matches: 7. Per the germline V gene, CDR1 is LNHDA and CDR2 is SQIVND (reference sequence). CDR3 length: 14 residues. The CDR3 sequence is CASRQHDRGYEQYF. Written as DNA, the CDR3 is TGTGCCAGTAGACAACATGACAGGGGCTACGAGCAGTACTTC.

This clonotype was detected ten times or more. The chain carries TRBV7-9 and TRBJ2-7; 15 bases fit TRBD2. Looked up from germline, CDR1 is SEHNR and CDR2 is FQNEAQ (reference sequence). The ends lost 4 bases at V and 4 bases at J; junction bases unmatched: 8. The CDR3 contains 17 residues. The CDR3 sequence is CASSSGGLAGGLYEQYF. CDR3 nucleotide sequence: TGTGCCAGCAGCTCCGGAGGACTAGCGGGAGGGTTATACGAGCAGTACTTC.